Presented here are 21 T cell receptor beta chains from one specimen sequenced in a study of tumor-infiltrating lymphocytes in oesophageal squamous cell carcinoma. TCRdb independently ran MiXCR on the PCR reads; one entry per CDR3 protein. Of some 6,000 distinct CDR3 sequences listed, approximately 14% are singletons. Sequencing was carried out using esophageal tumor tissue. The receptors were sampled from a male donor with esophageal squamous cell carcinoma.

The J gene is TRBJ2-5, the V gene TRBV6-4; 7 nucleotides line up with TRBD2. The CDR3 is 14 residues long. Germline V gene data show CDR1 as MRHNA and CDR2 as SNTAGT. The V gene end was trimmed by 4 bases and the J gene end by 11 bases; junction bases not matched to a gene: 13. This CDR3 reads CASSGGEGTDMQYF. The CDR3 DNA reads as TGTGCCAGCAGTGGTGGGGAGGGAACAGATATGCAGTACTTC.

This clonotype ranks as medium-sized. The genes are TRBV7-8 and TRBJ2-7; D is unclear. The CDR3 length is 14 residues. CDR1 SGHVS and CDR2 FQNEAQ come from the germline V gene. Trimming pared 1 base from V and 4 bases from J, leaving 11 bases between. In DNA, the CDR3 is TGTGCCAGCAGCTTAGATTCGGCCGGATACGAGCAGTACTTC. Amino acid sequence: CASSLDSAGYEQYF.

Many counts were recorded for this clonotype. The gene calls are TRBV4-2 and TRBJ2-4; D is unclear. Germline V gene data show CDR1 as LGHNA and CDR2 as YNFKEQ. CDR3 size: 15 residues. Deletions cut 4 bases from V and 1 base from J, with 11 bases between. The CDR3 region is CASSPRRAAKNIQYF. The CDR3 DNA follows: TGTGCCAGCAGCCCGCGCCGGGCGGCCAAAAACATTCAGTACTTC.

This clonotype appeared a few times. This chain connects TRBV18 to TRBJ1-1; possibly TRBD1 for D (6 bases). This CDR3 has 15 residues. Trimming stripped 3 bases from V and 0 bases from J, with 11 bases between. CDR1 and CDR2 from the germline V gene are KGHSH and LQKENI. CDR3: CASSPVDSMNTEAFF. CDR3 DNA sequence: TGTGCCAGCTCACCCGTGGACAGTATGAACACTGAAGCTTTCTTT.

This clonotype was counted many times. This chain links TRBV24-1 with TRBJ2-3; weak D call: TRBD2 (5 bases). The germline V gene encodes CDR1 KGHDR and CDR2 SFDVKD. V dropped 3 bases and J dropped 2 bases, with 11 bases sitting between them. The length of the CDR3 is 15 residues. CDR3 sequence (DNA): TGTGCCACCAGTGATGCCTACGGGGTCACAGATACGCAGTATTTT. As protein: CATSDAYGVTDTQYF.

The sample holds many counts of this clonotype. This chain joins TRBV20-1 and TRBJ2-3; the D is unclear. Germline V gives CDR1 DFQATT, CDR2 SNEGSKA (reference sequence). The CDR3 is 13 residues long. V was shortened by 5 bases and J by 2 bases, with 11 bases between the two germline ends. The CDR3 loop reads CSADSGSTDTQYF. CDR3 DNA: TGCAGTGCTGATTCTGGCTCCACAGATACGCAGTATTTT.

Comments on this clonotype: The CDR3 does not close with the conserved phenylalanine or tryptophan, likely indicating a read error. It is unclear where the CDR3 begins or ends on the DNA, so no DNA is shown, and the CDR3 is as TCRdb lists it. The chain combines TRBV5-5 with TRBJ2-3; TRBD2 reflects the table's D call only, with no check against the DNA. The CDR3 extends over 18 residues, inclusive of both ends. Germline lookup yields CDR1 SGHKS and CDR2 YYEKEE (reference sequence). The CDR3 sequence is CASSAPSGGAINEQFFGP.

V and J are TRBV6-6 and TRBJ1-5; D possibly corresponds to TRBD1 (6 bases). The CDR3 is 14 residues long. V lost 0 bases and J lost 6, with 9 bases in between. Looked up from germline, CDR1 is MNHNY and CDR2 is SVGAGI (reference sequence). In nucleotides, the CDR3 is TGTGCCAGCAGTTACTCGGGGGGCGGTCAGCCCCAGCATTTT. Translated, it gives CASSYSGGGQPQHF.

The chain is built from TRBV6-7 and TRBJ1-1; D is unclear. TRBV6-7 is an ORF, and what it does is uncertain. This CDR3 is built from 13 residues. V was cut by 2 bases and J by 5 bases, with 9 bases left in between. The CDR3 DNA is TGTGCCAGCAGTTACCCGAGTCGGACTGAAGCTTTCTTT. This encodes CASSYPSRTEAFF.

This clonotype has a count of ten or more. A much larger clone differs by one base, so this may be a read error. The chain couples TRBV7-2 to TRBJ2-3, with 9 positions matching TRBD2. This CDR3 contains 15 residues. The V gene's germline CDR1 is SGHTA and CDR2 FQGNSA. Losses at the gene ends were 5 bases for V and 14 bases for J; bases not matched to a gene: 17. Written as DNA, the CDR3 is TGTGCCAGCAGCCCCGTAGCGGGGGCGGAAGGGGAGCTGTATTTT. Amino acids: CASSPVAGAEGELYF.

There are a few counts of this clonotype. As the CDR3 is not closed by the conserved phenylalanine or tryptophan, this likely results from a read error. Because the CDR3's place on the DNA is in doubt, the DNA is left out and the CDR3 is given as listed by TCRdb. This chain joins TRBV6-1 and TRBJ2-4; the table's D call of TRBD2 was not tested on the DNA. Counting both end residues, the CDR3 totals 20 amino acids. Germline loops: CDR1 MNHNS, CDR2 SASEGT. The CDR3 reads CASSEAPPGRFNNSPLHFGN.

By share, this clonotype ranks as medium-sized. The chain joins TRBV6-1 to TRBJ2-2; 7 bases are shared with TRBD1. The CDR3 is 16 amino acids. V shed 0 bases, J shed 5 bases, and the junction held 6 bases outside the gene matches. CDR1 and CDR2 from the germline V gene are MNHNS and SASEGT. The CDR3 loop is CASSEAGDRKTGELFF. The CDR3 region has the DNA TGTGCCAGCAGTGAAGCTGGGGACAGAAAAACCGGGGAGCTGTTTTTT.

This clonotype was observed many times. The CDR3 is CASSNLDREDNQPQHF. CDR3 nucleotide sequence: TGTGCCAGCAGCAATTTAGACAGGGAGGACAATCAGCCCCAGCATTTT. The chain has TRBV5-4 and TRBJ1-5; 7 positions match TRBD1. The CDR3 contains 16 residues. V dropped 4 bases and J dropped 3; count of bases not matched to a gene: 10. Germline V gene lookup returns CDR1 SGHNT and CDR2 YYREEE (reference sequence).

There are many counts of this clonotype. This chain connects TRBV6-1 to TRBJ2-7; D possibly matches TRBD1 or TRBD2 (5 bases each). This CDR3 comprises 11 residues. CDR1 and CDR2 from the germline V gene are MNHNS and SASEGT. Trimming left V 8 bases short and J 11 bases short, with 16 bases between. This CDR3 reads CASGDLLGKYF. In DNA, the CDR3 is TGTGCCAGCGGGGACCTGCTGGGGAAGTACTTC.

The chain recombines TRBV7-8 with TRBJ2-4, with 10 bases identical to TRBD2. The end of the DNA aligns better with TRBJ2-5, so the J call may be wrong. The CDR3 spans 15 residues. Germline assignment: CDR1 SGHVS and CDR2 FQNEAQ. DNA for the CDR3: TGTGCCAGCTCCAGGGCTAGCGGGAGCCAAGAGACCCAGTACTTC. Protein product: CASSRASGSQETQYF.

This clonotype is medium-sized within its sample. The CDR3 region has the DNA TGTGCCAGCAGTTTGGCAGGGGGGGACAATGAGCAGTTCTTC. Its protein product is CASSLAGGDNEQFF. This chain uses TRBV28 with TRBJ2-1; the D call may be TRBD1 or TRBD2 (7 bases each). This CDR3 has 14 residues. The germline V gene encodes CDR1 MDHEN and CDR2 SYDVKM. Trimming pared 3 bases from V and 5 bases from J, leaving 11 bases between.

This clonotype was found a few times. Likely a read error: the CDR3 ends without its conserved phenylalanine or tryptophan. No DNA is shown, since the ends of the CDR3 on it are uncertain; the CDR3 is the one TCRdb lists. The chain is built from TRBV12-3 or TRBV12-4 and TRBJ2-5; the D call of TRBD1 is as the table states it, not checked on the DNA. With termini counted, the CDR3 has 18 amino acids. CDR3 amino acids: CASSNQGGWASYGYTFGS.

This clonotype appeared many times. DNA for the CDR3: TGTGCCAGCAGTTTAACAGTGTCAGAGTCACCCCTCCACTTT. Its translation: CASSLTVSESPLHF. The chain is built from TRBV27 and TRBJ1-6; D not certain. V was trimmed by 2 bases and J by 10 bases, leaving 12 bases between them. This CDR3 is built from 14 residues. The germline gives CDR1 MNHEY, CDR2 SMNVEV (reference sequence).

At least ten counts were recorded for this clonotype. The chain combines TRBV5-1 with TRBJ1-2; no clear D gene. This CDR3 is built from 13 residues. With 2 bases removed from V and 0 bases from J, the gap between germline ends came to 5 bases. The germline gives CDR1 SGHRS, CDR2 YFSETQ. The CDR3: CASSLSANYGYTF. The CDR3 DNA sequence: TGCGCCAGCAGCTTATCAGCTAACTATGGCTACACCTTC.

The table lists this clonotype with many counts. Given a much more abundant clone one base away, this may be a read error. The rearrangement links TRBV6-1 to TRBJ2-3; 9 bases agree with TRBD2. The assigned J gene may be wrong: the sequence end matches TRBJ2-7 better. Germline lookup yields CDR1 MNHNS and CDR2 SASEGT. CDR3 length: 15 amino acids. CDR3 sequence (DNA): TGTGCCAGCAGTGAAGGGGCTAGCGGGGTGCATGAGCAGTACTTC. Translation gives CASSEGASGVHEQYF.

By its share, this clonotype is medium-sized. This chain's CDR3 is CASSLYKGYTDTQYF. DNA of the CDR3: TGTGCCAGCAGTTTATACAAGGGCTACACAGATACGCAGTATTTT. V gene TRBV12-3 or TRBV12-4 combines with J gene TRBJ2-3; no clear D gene. Deletions cut 2 bases from V and 2 bases from J, with 11 bases between. This CDR3 has 15 residues.